This T cell receptor beta chain was observed in a study of blood T cells in healthy people across ages. Study at large: Capture via template switching afforded approximately one barcoded beta molecule per two T cells.

A sample-barcoded 5' primer and a J-beta primer mix were used in a second PCR of roughly 6 to 12 cycles. TCRdb reanalysed the 5' RACE reads using MiXCR and keeps one entry per CDR3 protein. The repertoire holds under 2 million distinct CDR3 sequences, with 34% as singletons. CDR3 length equals 13 residues. The germline V gene has CDR1 SEHNR and CDR2 FQNEAQ (reference sequence). The V gene lost 5 bases and the J gene lost 4 bases, with 12 bases spanning the gap. There are many counts of this clonotype. No antigen is known for it. Study-wide results and caveats: The CMV status of each donor remained undetermined, and this could have confounded shifts in expanded clonotypes. While age rose, TCR beta diversity per million T cells dropped in a roughly linear way. Reliance upon unsorted PBMCs precluded definitive naive versus antigen-experienced comparison.

The sequencing sample was made of blood. The clonotype was recovered from a woman in her thirties in good health. The chain links TRBV7-9 to TRBJ2-7, with D possibly TRBD1 on 6 matching bases. The CDR3 coding sequence is TGTGCCAGCAGCCCTTCGACAGGTTACGAGCAGTACTTC. Residues: CASSPSTGYEQYF.